What follows are 10 T cell receptor beta chains derived from one specimen sequenced in a study of blood T cell repertoires in COVID-19. Produced via immunoSEQ multiplex PCR; TCRdb's table is partial and in-frame only. The sample consists of roughly 52,000 clones, roughly 90% of them appearing once. Sequenced: peripheral blood. These receptors were obtained from a human donor in a cohort sampled during active COVID-19.

This clone was observed a single time. The chain combines TRBV11-2 with TRBJ1-1, with TRBD1 identical over 7 bases. CDR1 and CDR2 from the germline V gene are SGHAT and FQNNGV. V was clipped by 0 bases and J by 3 bases; unmatched bases: 10. The CDR3 contains 17 residues. This CDR3 reads CASSLEDRKRIYTEAFF. CDR3 DNA: TGTGCCAGCAGCTTAGAGGACAGGAAGAGAATTTACACTGAAGCTTTCTTT.

This sequence joins TRBV6-1 and TRBJ2-4; 14 bases agree with TRBD2. Germline trimming cut 4 bases from V and 4 bases from J; bases unmatched to any gene: 6. Germline V gene data show CDR1 as MNHNS and CDR2 as SASEGT. The CDR3 covers 17 residues. This chain's CDR3 is CASSATTSGGAKNIQYF. The CDR3 DNA is TGTGCCAGCAGTGCCACGACTAGCGGGGGGGCTAAAAACATTCAGTACTTC.

The V gene is TRBV5-6, the J gene TRBJ1-2; D not certain. This CDR3 spans 16 amino acids. CDR1 is SGHDT and CDR2 is YYEEEE in the germline V gene. Trimming left V 4 bases short and J 0 bases short, with 16 bases between. CDR3 sequence (DNA): TGTGCCAGCAGCGCGGTCACGCTTGCGGCTAACTATGGCTACACCTTC. Its translation: CASSAVTLAANYGYTF.

The chain's CDR3 is CASSDGGLAGNTIYF. DNA for the CDR3: TGTGCCAGCAGCGACGGAGGGCTTGCTGGAAACACCATATATTTT. The V call is TRBV6-5, the J call TRBJ1-3; D not certain. The ends were cut back, 6 bases at V and 2 bases at J, with 14 bases in the middle. The germline V gene has CDR1 MNHEY and CDR2 SVGAGI. This CDR3 spans 15 amino acids.

The gene calls are TRBV30 and TRBJ1-2; a weak D match, TRBD1 (6 bases). V was shortened by 0 bases and J by 7 bases, with 18 bases between the two germline ends. This CDR3 spans 15 amino acids. CDR1 and CDR2 (germline): GTSNPN, SVGIG (reference sequence). The CDR3 DNA reads TGTGCCTGGAGTGTAGACAGGCTGTTAGTGAGTGGCTACACCTTC. Translated: CAWSVDRLLVSGYTF.

The CDR3 DNA is TGTGCCAGCTCACCACTTAGCTTGAACACTGAAGCTTTCTTT. Its translation is CASSPLSLNTEAFF. The rearrangement links TRBV18 to TRBJ1-1; D not certain. This CDR3 contains 14 residues. V lost 1 base to trimming and J lost 0 bases, with 6 bases between them. Germline lookup yields CDR1 KGHSH and CDR2 LQKENI.

V usage is TRBV3-1 (or the pseudogene TRBV3-2) and J usage is TRBJ1-2; no reliable D call. The V and J ends lost 4 bases and 5 bases respectively, with 11 bases between them. This CDR3 contains 13 residues. Germline V gene sequence: CDR1 LGHDT, CDR2 YNNKEL (reference sequence). The CDR3 here is CASSPFTEYGYTF. CDR3 sequence (DNA): TGTGCCAGCAGCCCCTTCACAGAGTATGGCTACACCTTC.

The rearrangement joins TRBV7-2 to TRBJ1-4, with 8 bases identical to TRBD1. CDR1 and CDR2 from the germline V gene are SGHTA and FQGNSA. J was trimmed by 8 bases and V by 5 bases; bases with no gene match: 7. The CDR3 spans 14 residues. Here the CDR3 reads CASSERTGREKLFF. Written as DNA, the CDR3 is TGTGCCAGCAGCGAAAGGACAGGGAGGGAAAAACTGTTTTTT. Full variable domain (rest looked up from reference TRBV7-2 and TRBJ1-4): GAGVSQSPSNKVTEKGKDVELRCDPISGHTALYWYRQSLGQGLEFLIYFQGNSAPDKSGLPSDRFSAERTGGSVSTLTIQRTQQEDSAVYLCASSERTGREKLFFGSGTQLSVL.

V gene TRBV19 combines with J gene TRBJ2-2; the match to TRBD1 covers 7 bases. This CDR3 spans 15 amino acids. V trimming: 7 bases; J trimming: 4 bases; junction bases outside the gene matches: 9. The germline V gene has CDR1 LNHDA and CDR2 SQIVND (reference sequence). The CDR3 DNA is TGTGCCAGTATTCCTCCGGGACAGCTCACCGGGGAGCTGTTTTTT. It is translated as CASIPPGQLTGELFF.

The rearrangement uses TRBV4-1 and TRBJ2-1; 11 bases line up with TRBD2. V gave up 5 bases and J gave up 4 bases; unmatched junction bases: 7. The CDR3 extends over 16 amino acids. The germline gives CDR1 MGHRA, CDR2 YSYEKL. Written as DNA, the CDR3 is TGCGCCAGCAGCACGCCCCGGACTAGCGGGTACAATGAGCAGTTCTTC. Its translation is CASSTPRTSGYNEQFF.